This entry lists 17 T cell receptor beta chains sequenced from one sample in a study of vaccination and CD4 T cells after COVID-19. This sample's treatment: approximately nine-day PBMC culture with coronavirus spike peptide pools or control peptides (ViraFEST assay). Researchers used the Oncomine TCR Beta short-read assay to sequence DNA from cultured CD4+ T cells. TCRdb re-derived calls from the PCR reads in MiXCR, one entry per CDR3 protein. Of approximately 18,000 distinct CDR3 sequences listed, approximately 49% are singletons. The antigens of these receptors remain unknown. Sequencing input: CD4+ T cells from blood, cultured in vitro. The source of these receptors is a human donor who had recovered from COVID-19.

V and J are TRBV6-5 and TRBJ1-1, with 7 bases lining up with TRBD1. The CDR3 loop spans 18 amino acids. Germline CDR1 and CDR2: MNHEY and SVGAGI. J was trimmed by 1 base and V by 0 bases; bases with no gene match: 11. The CDR3 DNA sequence: TGTGCCAGCAGTTACTCGATTATGGCGGGACAGTCGAACACTGAAGCTTTCTTT. It is translated as CASSYSIMAGQSNTEAFF.

In nucleotides, the CDR3 is TGTGCCAGCAGCTTAGGCCCCCCGGACAGTGCCTACGAGCAGTACTTC. This gives the protein CASSLGPPDSAYEQYF. This chain connects TRBV7-3 to TRBJ2-7; D is perhaps TRBD1 (6 bases). The CDR3 extends over 16 amino acids. V gave up 2 bases and J gave up 2 bases, with 16 bases separating them. Germline V lookup: CDR1 SGHTA, CDR2 FQGTGA.

This sequence joins TRBV7-9 and TRBJ2-3; D call uncertain. From germline, CDR1 is SEHNR and CDR2 FQNEAQ (reference sequence). V was pared by 5 bases and J by 0 bases, with 12 bases between. The CDR3 contains 15 residues. The CDR3 here is CASSLRPSSTDTQYF. CDR3 DNA: TGTGCCAGCAGCCTTCGACCCTCTAGCACAGATACGCAGTATTTT.

The chain combines TRBV20-1 with TRBJ1-1; D is unresolved. The germline V and J ends were trimmed by 6 bases and 7 bases, with 9 bases remaining between them. CDR1 is DFQATT and CDR2 is SNEGSKA in the germline V gene (reference sequence). The CDR3 has 10 residues. DNA of the CDR3: TGCAGTGCGGGAGGGAATGAAGCTTTCTTT. Its translation is CSAGGNEAFF.

The V gene is TRBV4-1, the J gene TRBJ2-2, with a tentative D call TRBD1 (5 bases). Trimming cost V 1 base and J 6 bases, with 18 bases left between them. Per the germline V gene, CDR1 is MGHRA and CDR2 is YSYEKL. The CDR3 spans 17 residues. The CDR3 coding sequence is TGCGCCAGCAGCCAAGGGTTGGCCAGGGTGTTGGCCGGGGAGCTGTTTTTT. It translates to CASSQGLARVLAGELFF.

The rearrangement uses TRBV19 and TRBJ1-1; perhaps TRBD1 as D (6 bases). The CDR3 runs to 15 residues. Trimming removed 7 bases from V and 4 bases from J, with 19 bases in between. CDR1 and CDR2 (germline): LNHDA, SQIVND (reference sequence). The CDR3 here is CASKETGGRSTEAFF. Here the CDR3 DNA reads TGTGCCAGTAAGGAGACAGGAGGGAGGTCCACTGAAGCTTTCTTT.

The chain recombines TRBV30 with TRBJ2-1, with D perhaps TRBD2 (6 bases). There are 13 residues in the CDR3. Germline V gene sequence: CDR1 GTSNPN, CDR2 SVGIG (reference sequence). V shed 1 base and J shed 9 bases, with 13 bases lying between them. The CDR3 loop reads CAWSAHGTGEQFF. CDR3 in DNA: TGTGCCTGGAGTGCGCACGGGACTGGTGAGCAGTTCTTC.

This chain uses TRBV27 with TRBJ2-7; 7 positions agree with TRBD2. CDR3 size: 13 residues. V lost 6 bases to trimming and J lost 5 bases; unmatched junction nucleotides: 7. Germline V lookup: CDR1 MNHEY, CDR2 SMNVEV (reference sequence). CDR3 sequence (DNA): TGTGCCAGCAGGCCGGGGGGACGTCACGAGCAGTACTTC. Translating gives CASRPGGRHEQYF.

J is TRBJ2-7 and V is TRBV7-2; D possibly corresponds to TRBD2 (5 bases). V lost 3 bases, J lost 0 bases, and 15 bases lay in between. The germline gives CDR1 SGHTA, CDR2 FQGNSA. This CDR3 is built from 16 residues. CDR3 nucleotides: TGTGCCAGCAGCTTCCCAGGTATGGGGAGCTCCTACGAGCAGTACTTC. Amino acids: CASSFPGMGSSYEQYF.

This clonotype was seen only a few times. The genes are TRBV15 and TRBJ2-7, with D hard to call. The CDR3 covers 12 residues. Trimming left V 5 bases short and J 1 base short, with 6 bases between. CDR1 is LNHNV and CDR2 is YYDKDF in the germline V gene (reference sequence). The CDR3, as DNA: TGTGCCACCAGCGGGGATTCCTACGAGCAGTACTTC. This translates into CATSGDSYEQYF.

The chain recombines TRBV29-1 with TRBJ2-1; no clear D. Germline assignment: CDR1 SQVTM and CDR2 ANQGSEA. The CDR3 runs 13 residues. Trimming took off 8 bases at V and 7 bases at J, with 18 bases between the two ends. The CDR3 sequence is CSSHRALANEQFF. As DNA, the CDR3 is TGCAGCTCACACCGGGCCCTGGCGAATGAGCAGTTCTTC.

The gene calls are TRBV12-3 or TRBV12-4 and TRBJ1-1, with a possible D match to TRBD1 (5 bases). The CDR3 is made up of 14 amino acids. V was cut by 3 bases and J by 4 bases, with 12 bases left in between. This CDR3 reads CASSFNWGGTEAFF. The CDR3 coding sequence is TGTGCCAGCAGTTTTAATTGGGGGGGCACTGAAGCTTTCTTT.

This clonotype was picked up a small number of times. The J gene is TRBJ1-2, the V gene TRBV28; tentatively, D is TRBD1 (5 bases). Germline lookup yields CDR1 MDHEN and CDR2 SYDVKM. This CDR3 has 14 amino acids. V lost 6 bases, J lost 5 bases, and 16 bases lay in between. The CDR3 sequence: CASSPPDRSYGYTF. For the CDR3, the DNA is TGTGCCAGCAGCCCTCCCGACAGAAGTTATGGCTACACCTTC.

This clonotype was seen a handful of times. V is TRBV7-8 and J is TRBJ2-7; D is ambiguous. The germline V and J ends were trimmed by 2 bases and 7 bases, with 12 bases remaining between them. The CDR3 contains 13 residues. The germline V gene has CDR1 SGHVS and CDR2 FQNEAQ. CDR3 DNA sequence: TGTGCCAGCAGCTTAATACTACTGGGGGAGCAGTACTTC. It translates to CASSLILLGEQYF.

The chain combines TRBV7-6 with TRBJ1-4; D gene unclear. Between the trimmed V and J ends, which lost 5 bases and 6 bases, there was a span of 19 bases. The CDR3 runs to 16 residues. Germline V gene sequence: CDR1 SGHVS, CDR2 FNYEAQ. The CDR3 region has the DNA TGTGCCAGCAGCGCTCAGGACGGCGCTCGGCATGAAAAACTGTTTTTT. Protein: CASSAQDGARHEKLFF.

The rearrangement links TRBV29-1 to TRBJ1-2; the D is unclear. Trimming removed 4 bases from V and 8 bases from J, with 14 bases in between. The CDR3 spans 12 residues. The V gene's germline CDR1 is SQVTM and CDR2 ANQGSEA. CDR3: CSVGTRQIGYTF. DNA of the CDR3: TGCAGCGTTGGGACCCGACAAATCGGCTACACCTTC.

The CDR3 bases are TGTGCCAGCAGCCCAGGACAGGGACTAGCGGAAATTTTGAGCTCCTACGAGCAGTACTTC. Its protein product is CASSPGQGLAEILSSYEQYF. V and J are TRBV7-8 and TRBJ2-7, with 11 positions matching TRBD2. The CDR3 loop spans 20 amino acids. The trim removed 5 bases at V and 0 bases at J, leaving 18 bases unmatched. From germline, CDR1 is SGHVS and CDR2 FQNEAQ. Using reference TRBV7-8 and TRBJ2-7 for the parts outside the CDR3, the full variable domain is GAGVSQSPRYKVAKRGQDVALRCDPISGHVSLFWYQQALGQGPEFLTYFQNEAQLDKSGLPSDRFFAERPEGSVSTLKIQRTQQEDSAVYLCASSPGQGLAEILSSYEQYFGPGTRLTVT.